One T cell receptor (beta chain) is described in this entry. Its antigen is still unknown. This sample was taken from a study of OX40 agonist ivuxolimab in advanced cancers. Study as a whole: Three patients, one with hepatocellular carcinoma and two with cutaneous melanoma, achieved partial responses.

Assay used: immunoSEQ multiplex PCR; TCRdb lists only in-frame clones, some missing. The sample yields about 96,000 clones, roughly 80% seen once. With 5 bases removed from V and 5 bases from J, the gap between germline ends came to 7 bases. This CDR3 is 12 amino acids long. CDR1 SGDLS and CDR2 YYNGEE come from the germline V gene. General study findings and limits: CD8+ T cells averaged more expanded clones than CD4+.

Sampling times: baseline, cycle 4 day 1, cycle 7 day 1. This TCR came from an adult with an advanced solid tumor such as melanoma, head and neck, liver or kidney cancer. Specimen: CD4+ or CD8+ T cells sorted from blood, collected in a trial of the OX40 agonist ivuxolimab. This sequence joins TRBV9 and TRBJ2-2, with unresolved D. The CDR3 DNA is TGTGCCAGCAGTGTAACTACCGGGGAGCTGTTTTTT. This gives the protein CASSVTTGELFF.